This T cell receptor beta chain was observed in a study of blood T cell repertoires in COVID-19. Study at large: Acute and convalescent COVID-19 samples came from the United States, Italy and Spain. PBMCs, B-cell-depleted T cells, or T cells provided the cDNA or gDNA that made up the material.

The table lists this clone with a count of one. Losses at the gene ends were 3 bases for V and 7 bases for J; bases not matched to a gene: 9. Per the germline V gene, CDR1 is MNHEY and CDR2 is SVGEGT. The CDR3 sequence is 15 residues long. One Seattle source followed patients from active infection through their disease course. Sequencing used immunoSEQ multiplex PCR; TCRdb keeps in-frame clones, though not all of them. The profile shows 60,000 to 75,000 clones, 70% to 90% of them singletons. This TCR derives from a woman aged 45-65 years with COVID-19, enrolled during active disease. Sample: peripheral blood. This chain links TRBV6-2 or TRBV6-3 with TRBJ1-1; the match to TRBD1 covers 9 bases. CDR3 in amino acids: CASSYTADRGGEAFF. CDR3 DNA: TGTGCCAGCAGTTATACGGCGGACAGGGGAGGTGAAGCTTTCTTT.